The rows below give T cell receptor beta chains drawn from one sample of a study of beta chain features in type 1 diabetes. Sequencing used immunoSEQ multiplex PCR; TCRdb keeps in-frame clones, though not all of them. The repertoire holds around 100,000 clones, 25% to 30% seen once, with about 0.57% in the top ten. Sequenced input: central memory CD4+ T cells from blood. Receptors originate from a woman between 18 and 29 years old with type 1 diabetes. The CDR3 runs from the conserved cysteine through the conserved F or W. The D gene is left open where the match is weak. Only part of the rows carry a size: once, few, many, or a class if the clone is expanded.

V	D	size	J	DNA	CDR3
TRBV7-9	-	few	TRBJ2-5	TGTGCCAGCAGCTCCCGGCGGGCAAACGAAGAGACCCAGTACTTC	CASSSRRANEETQYF
TRBV4-1	TRBD2	many	TRBJ2-1	TGCGCCAGCAGCCAAGTTCGACTAGCGATCTACAATGAGCAGTTCTTC	CASSQVRLAIYNEQFF
TRBV29-1	-	-	TRBJ1-2	TGCAGCGTTGTAGTTGACGTGTGGGGGCGGGGGGCAAGCGGCTACACCTTC	CSVVVDVWGRGASGYTF
TRBV28	TRBD1	-	TRBJ2-7	TGTGCCAGCAATCCGGGACAGGCCCTCTACGAGCAGTACTTC	CASNPGQALYEQYF
TRBV30	-	-	TRBJ1-1	TGTGCCCGCCAGGCCAATATTGACACTGAAGCTTTCTTT	CARQANIDTEAFF
TRBV28	TRBD1	few	TRBJ1-2	TGTGCCAGCAGTTTATCCGGGACAGACTATGGCTACACCTTC	CASSLSGTDYGYTF
TRBV19	TRBD2	few	TRBJ2-1	TGTGCCAGTACCGCTAGGGAGGGGTACTCCTCCTACAATGAGCAGTTCTTC	CASTAREGYSSYNEQFF
TRBV7-9	-	-	TRBJ2-5	TGTGCCAGCAGCGCCCGTGGGACGGAGGGTGGGACCCAGTACTTC	CASSARGTEGGTQYF
TRBV5-1	TRBD1	-	TRBJ2-1	TGCGCCAGCAGCTTGGTCGGGACAGGGGAGAATGAGCAGTTCTTC	CASSLVGTGENEQFF
TRBV7-8	-	-	TRBJ2-7	TGTGCCAGCAGCTTCCGACTAGATGGCGAGCAGTACTTC	CASSFRLDGEQYF
TRBV28	-	-	TRBJ1-1	TGTGCCAGCAGTTCCCAGGGCCGTATGAACACTGAAGCTTTCTTT	CASSSQGRMNTEAFF
TRBV7-3	-	few	TRBJ2-2	TGTGCCAGCAGCCTCTCCCCGATGGGACTCCCAAACACCGGGGAGCTGTTTTTT	CASSLSPMGLPNTGELFF
TRBV20-1	TRBD2	-	TRBJ2-1	TGCAGTGCTAGAAGGGACTACCTGGAGTTCTTC	CSARRDYLEFF
TRBV4-1	TRBD2	-	TRBJ2-3	TGCGCCAGCAGCCAAGGTGTAGCGGGAGGCACAGATACGCAGTATTTT	CASSQGVAGGTDTQYF
TRBV4-3	-	few	TRBJ1-4	TGCGCCAGCAGCCAAGAAACCCCAAACCAGGAAAAACTGTTTTTT	CASSQETPNQEKLFF
TRBV25-1	-	-	TRBJ1-2	TGTGCCAGCAGTGAATTTGGGGGAGGCTATGGCTACACCTTC	CASSEFGGGYGYTF
TRBV6-5	TRBD2	few	TRBJ2-1	TGTGCCAGCAGTGACGGACTAGTCCATGAGCAGTTCTTC	CASSDGLVHEQFF
TRBV6-5	TRBD1	-	TRBJ1-5	TGTGCCAGCAGTTCTCGACAGGGGTTTACTAATCAGCCCCAGCATTTT	CASSSRQGFTNQPQHF
TRBV30	-	-	TRBJ1-2	TGTGCCTGGACACTTCAGGGGCCCTATGGCTACACCTTC	CAWTLQGPYGYTF
TRBV9	-	-	TRBJ1-1	TGTGCCAGCAGCGTAAAAGTCGGGGGAATGAACACTGAAGCTTTCTTT	CASSVKVGGMNTEAFF
TRBV6-1	TRBD1	few	TRBJ1-2	TGTGCCAGCCTATTACAGGGGCCCTATGGCTACACCTTC	CASLLQGPYGYTF
TRBV2	-	-	TRBJ1-5	TGTGCCAGCCGAACCGGGACACCGATGCATTTT	CASRTGTPMHF
TRBV7-8	-	-	TRBJ2-5	TGTGCCAGCAGCTTAGTACTGGGCGGGGAGACCCAGTACTTC	CASSLVLGGETQYF
TRBV27	-	-	TRBJ1-2	TGTGCCAGCAGTCCCGGCCCCCCACAGGGAAGAGGCGGCTACACCTTC	CASSPGPPQGRGGYTF
TRBV19	-	-	TRBJ2-2	TGTGCCAGTACCTATCCCACCGGGGAGCTGTTTTTT	CASTYPTGELFF
TRBV7-2	-	-	TRBJ2-5	TGTGCCAGCAGCTTCGGAGAGACCCAGTACTTC	CASSFGETQYF
TRBV9	TRBD1	once	TRBJ1-2	TGTGCCAGCAGCGTAGATGGACAGGCCTATGGCTACACCTTC	CASSVDGQAYGYTF
TRBV5-4	TRBD2	-	TRBJ2-2	TGTGCCAGCAGCCCGGGGGGGGGCCCTACCGGGGAGCTGTTTTTT	CASSPGGGPTGELFF
TRBV5-1	TRBD2	few	TRBJ2-1	TGCGCCAGCAGCTTGCAGCCTGTCTTAGCGGGAGGACTCAATGAGCAGTTCTTC	CASSLQPVLAGGLNEQFF
TRBV19	TRBD1	-	TRBJ2-7	TGTGCCAGTAGAAGCGGGACAGGGGTCATCTACGAGCAGTACTTC	CASRSGTGVIYEQYF
TRBV2	-	-	TRBJ1-4	TGTGCCAGCAGTGAACGGGCAGGGCGGAATGAAAAACTGTTTTTT	CASSERAGRNEKLFF
TRBV27	-	few	TRBJ2-1	TGTGCCAGCCGACCTGAGGGTGTTTCCTACAATGAGCAGTTCTTC	CASRPEGVSYNEQFF
TRBV14	-	-	TRBJ1-1	TGTGCCAGCAGCCATCGGGACTACGGCGGCACTGAAGCTTTCTTT	CASSHRDYGGTEAFF
TRBV5-4	TRBD2	few	TRBJ2-2	TGTGCCAGCAGCTTGGTATGGCTAGCGGGAGGGACCGGGGAGCTGTTTTTT	CASSLVWLAGGTGELFF
TRBV2	-	-	TRBJ2-1	TGTGCCAGCAGTGAAGCAACAGGGCCCTACAATGAGCAGTTCTTC	CASSEATGPYNEQFF
TRBV10-3	TRBD1	few	TRBJ2-1	TGTGCCATCACCCGGGACAGGTCCAACAATGAGCAGTTCTTC	CAITRDRSNNEQFF
TRBV5-1	-	few	TRBJ1-1	TGCGCCAGCAGCTTGGGAACCCCTCAGACTGAAGCTTTCTTT	CASSLGTPQTEAFF
TRBV12-5	-	-	TRBJ1-1	TGTGCTAGTGGTTTCGGTGGAACGGGTGAAGCTTTCTTT	CASGFGGTGEAFF
TRBV18	TRBD1	few	TRBJ2-3	TGTGCCAGCTCACCAGGACAGGGGAAAGGAGATACGCAGTATTTT	CASSPGQGKGDTQYF
TRBV7-9	-	few	TRBJ1-3	TGTGCCAGCAGCCTCGGGGTTGGAAACACCATATATTTT	CASSLGVGNTIYF
TRBV2	-	-	TRBJ1-2	TGTGCCAGCAGTGTCCGTATCAACGAGGGCTACACCTTC	CASSVRINEGYTF
TRBV11-2	-	once	TRBJ1-2	TGTGCCAGCAGATACGGAAATGTGGCGACAAACTATGGCTACACCTTC	CASRYGNVATNYGYTF
TRBV19	TRBD2	-	TRBJ2-7	TGTGCCAGTAGTTCCCTAGCGGGAGGGAACTCCTACGAGCAGTACTTC	CASSSLAGGNSYEQYF
TRBV28	TRBD1	-	TRBJ1-4	TGTGCCAGCAGTAGCGGACAGGCCTTTAATGAAAAACTGTTTTTT	CASSSGQAFNEKLFF
TRBV5-1	TRBD2	-	TRBJ2-1	TGCGCCAGCAGCTTGAGGGCGGGAGCTATGCAGAACGATGAGCAGTTCTTC	CASSLRAGAMQNDEQFF
TRBV19	TRBD1	few	TRBJ2-5	TGTGCCAGTAGTCCCCTACGACAGGGTTGGGAGACCCAGTACTTC	CASSPLRQGWETQYF
TRBV11-2	-	-	TRBJ2-7	TGTGCCAGCAGCCAACTTGGGAGCCCCACCGACCGCGAGCAGTACTTC	CASSQLGSPTDREQYF
TRBV2	TRBD1	few	TRBJ2-1	TGTGCCAGCAGCGGCGGACAGGGGAGTTCCTCCTACAATGAGCAGTTCTTC	CASSGGQGSSSYNEQFF
TRBV19	-	few	TRBJ1-5	TGTGCCAGTAGTATAGGGGGAGTGCGGCAGCCCCAGCATTTT	CASSIGGVRQPQHF
TRBV6-5	TRBD2	-	TRBJ2-3	TGTGCCAGCAGTTATTCAGCGGGAGTAAGCACAGATACGCAGTATTTT	CASSYSAGVSTDTQYF
TRBV7-9	TRBD2	-	TRBJ2-2	TGTGCCAGCAGCTTAGCAGCGGGAGTTACCGGGGAGCTGTTTTTT	CASSLAAGVTGELFF
TRBV28	TRBD1	few	TRBJ2-7	TGTGCCAGCACTCCCAACCGGGACAGGGGGAAGTACGAGCAGTACTTC	CASTPNRDRGKYEQYF
TRBV27	-	-	TRBJ2-3	TGTGCCAGCAGCTTACACAGGGCGCCTAGCACAGATACGCAGTATTTT	CASSLHRAPSTDTQYF
TRBV6-5	TRBD1	few	TRBJ2-5	TGTGCCAGCAGTCCACGGACAGGATTCGGAGAGACCCAGTACTTC	CASSPRTGFGETQYF